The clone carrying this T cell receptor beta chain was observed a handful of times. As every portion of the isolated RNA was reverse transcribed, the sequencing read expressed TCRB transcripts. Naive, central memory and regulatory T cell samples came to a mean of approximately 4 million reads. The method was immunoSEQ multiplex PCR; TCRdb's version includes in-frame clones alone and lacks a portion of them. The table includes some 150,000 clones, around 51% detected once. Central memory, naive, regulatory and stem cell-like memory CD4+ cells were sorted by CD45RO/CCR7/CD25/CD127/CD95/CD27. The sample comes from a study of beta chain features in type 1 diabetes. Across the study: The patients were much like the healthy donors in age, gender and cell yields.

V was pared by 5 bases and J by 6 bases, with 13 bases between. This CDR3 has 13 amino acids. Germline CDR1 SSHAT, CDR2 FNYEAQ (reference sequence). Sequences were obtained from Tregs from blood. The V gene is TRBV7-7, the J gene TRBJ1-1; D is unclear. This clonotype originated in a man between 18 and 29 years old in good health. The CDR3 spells CASSPARQAEAFF. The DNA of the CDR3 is TGTGCCAGCAGCCCCGCCCGGCAGGCTGAAGCTTTCTTT.